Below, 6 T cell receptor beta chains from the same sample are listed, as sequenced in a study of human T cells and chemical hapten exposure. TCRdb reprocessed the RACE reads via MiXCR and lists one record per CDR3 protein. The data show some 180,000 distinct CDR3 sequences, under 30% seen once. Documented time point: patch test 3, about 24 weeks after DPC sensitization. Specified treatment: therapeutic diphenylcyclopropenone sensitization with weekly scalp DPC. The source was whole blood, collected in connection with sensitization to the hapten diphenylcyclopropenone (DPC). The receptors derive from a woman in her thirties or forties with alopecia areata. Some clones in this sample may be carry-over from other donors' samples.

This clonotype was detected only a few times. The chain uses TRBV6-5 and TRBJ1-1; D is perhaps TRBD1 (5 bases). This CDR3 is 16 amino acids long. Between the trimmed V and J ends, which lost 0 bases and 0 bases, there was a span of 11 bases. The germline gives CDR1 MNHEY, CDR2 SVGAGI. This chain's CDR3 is CASSYSRGALNTEAFF. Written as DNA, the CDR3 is TGTGCCAGCAGTTACTCGAGAGGGGCTCTGAACACTGAAGCTTTCTTT.

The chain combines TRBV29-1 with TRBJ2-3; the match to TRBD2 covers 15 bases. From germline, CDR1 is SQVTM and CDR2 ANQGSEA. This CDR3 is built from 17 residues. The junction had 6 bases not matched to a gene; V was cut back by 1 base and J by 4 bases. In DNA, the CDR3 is TGCAGCGTTGAAGTTTCGGGACTAGCGGGAGGACCAGATACGCAGTATTTT. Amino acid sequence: CSVEVSGLAGGPDTQYF.

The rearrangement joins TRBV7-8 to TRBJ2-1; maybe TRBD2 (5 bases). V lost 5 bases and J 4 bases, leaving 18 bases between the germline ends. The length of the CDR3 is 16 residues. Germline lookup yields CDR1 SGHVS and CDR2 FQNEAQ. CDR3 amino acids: CASSALAGIYYNEQFF. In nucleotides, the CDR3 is TGTGCCAGCAGCGCGCTTGCGGGTATCTATTACAATGAGCAGTTCTTC.

The CDR3 DNA reads as TGTGCCTCCTTCTCTTCGGTACTCGGTGAGCAGTTCTTC. Translated, it gives CASFSSVLGEQFF. V gene TRBV28 combines with J gene TRBJ2-1; D is undetermined. V lost 11 bases and J 9 bases, leaving 20 bases between the germline ends. The length of the CDR3 is 13 residues. Germline V gene lookup returns CDR1 MDHEN and CDR2 SYDVKM.

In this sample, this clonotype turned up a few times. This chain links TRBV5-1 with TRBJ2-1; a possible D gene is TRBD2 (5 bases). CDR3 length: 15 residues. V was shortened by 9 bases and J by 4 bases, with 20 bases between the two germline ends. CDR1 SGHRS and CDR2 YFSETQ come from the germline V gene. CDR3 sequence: CATNSLPGFYNEQFF. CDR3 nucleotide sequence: TGCGCCACCAACTCCCTCCCGGGATTTTACAATGAGCAGTTCTTC.

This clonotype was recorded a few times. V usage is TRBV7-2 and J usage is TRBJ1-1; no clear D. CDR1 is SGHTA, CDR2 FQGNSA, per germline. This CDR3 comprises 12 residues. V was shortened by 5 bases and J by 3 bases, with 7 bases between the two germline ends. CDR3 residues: CASSSGHTEAFF. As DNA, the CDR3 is TGTGCCAGCAGCAGCGGACACACTGAAGCTTTCTTT.